This entry features one T cell receptor (beta chain) sequence. Its specificity is not known. Germline values: CDR1 MNHEY, CDR2 SVGAGI. This CDR3 is 13 amino acids long. Trimming removed 6 bases from V and 4 bases from J, with 12 bases in between. These data belong to a study of T cells in localized non-small cell lung cancer. Overall study results and limits: Peak T cell clonality was found in uninvolved adjacent lung, exceeding tumor. Appearances in adjacent lung were noted for a median 57 of the top 100 tumor clones. A raised T cell density in blood coincided with lengthier overall survival.

The data were produced by immunoSEQ multiplex PCR, yet TCRdb's version contains in-frame clones alone and is incomplete. The sample holds 15,000 to 20,000 clones, 85% to 90% seen once. This receptor was taken from a woman aged 40-75 years with stage III lung adenocarcinoma. The sequenced sample was peripheral blood mononuclear cells, obtained before any cancer treatment. This chain links TRBV6-5 with TRBJ1-1; D not resolved. The CDR3 region is CASRRSGSTEAFF. As DNA, the CDR3 is TGTGCCAGCAGGCGTTCGGGGAGCACTGAAGCTTTCTTT.